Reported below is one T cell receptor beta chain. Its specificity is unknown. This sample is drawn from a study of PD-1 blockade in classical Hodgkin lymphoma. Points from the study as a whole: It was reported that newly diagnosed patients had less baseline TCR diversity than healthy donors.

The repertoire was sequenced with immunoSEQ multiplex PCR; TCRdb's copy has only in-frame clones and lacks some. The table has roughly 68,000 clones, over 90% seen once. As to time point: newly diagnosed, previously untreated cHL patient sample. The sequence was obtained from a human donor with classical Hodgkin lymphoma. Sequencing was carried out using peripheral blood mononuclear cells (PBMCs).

CDR3: CASSPGSSYEQYF. As DNA, the CDR3 is TGTGCCAGCAGCCCCGGGAGTTCCTACGAGCAGTACTTC. The chain combines TRBV5-4 with TRBJ2-7, with D possibly TRBD2 on 6 matching bases. The germline V and J ends were trimmed by 4 bases and 1 base, with 9 bases remaining between them. Germline lookup yields CDR1 SGHNT and CDR2 YYREEE (reference sequence). This CDR3 region has 13 residues.